This T cell receptor (beta chain) was found in a study of blood T cell repertoires in COVID-19 (dated by TCRdb to the early 2020s). About the investigation overall: Samples covering the acute and convalescent phases of COVID-19 were provided by collaborators in the United States, Italy and Spain. The dataset comprised deeply sampled blood TCRbeta repertoires from subjects exposed to, actively infected with, or recovered from COVID-19. Nearly every sample came with metadata listing a de-identified subject ID, COVID-19 status, age in years and sex. Where available, HLA class I and class II types were taken from metadata supplied by the sample provider and were not determined by assay-based typing. The repertoires were released in a freely available public database meant as a resource for research on the immune response to SARS-CoV-2. The prospective study material was composed of cDNA or gDNA derived from T cells, B-cell-depleted T cells, or PBMCs. The samples were drawn from the first 160 participants of the ongoing ImmuneRACE study and from 1,254 subjects provided by 6 global collaborators.

TCRbeta CDR3 regions were amplified from genomic DNA using the immunoSEQ Assay, a bias-controlled multiplex PCR. The authors processed their data as follows. The number of nucleated cells in each sample was estimated by amplification of reference gene primers within the assay. To quantify the absolute abundance of each unique TCRbeta CDR3 rearrangement, sequence reads were collapsed and filtered. For each sample, productive Simpson clonality was calculated as the square root of Simpson's diversity index over productive rearrangements. This is the immuneACCESS table as TCRdb keeps it, with only in-frame sequences that have V and J called. A part of the clones is gone; compared with another copy, unresolved V genes explain less than half, and the rest is unexplained. That table furnishes V, J and clone size, whereas the DNA furnished D and trimming. The sample has over 70,000 clones on record, about 80% of them singletons. Approximately 21% of the sample comes from the top ten.

Whole blood was collected in K2EDTA tubes by collaborating institutions according to the institutions' own protocols. Collaborator samples were shipped for TCRbeta analysis as frozen whole blood, isolated PBMCs, or DNA extracted from either sample type. Taken from the germline V gene, the CDR1 and CDR2 loops are SNHLY and FYNNEI. At the junction V is shortened by 7 bases and J by 2 bases, with 13 bases in between. The CDR3 runs 14 residues from the cysteine to the phenylalanine. Of the read, only the CDR3 DNA is kept; its 42 bases are in frame from base 1. Here is what the overall study found, with its caveats: The amount of clinical and demographic metadata varied by source and participant and was provided uncurated.

Worth noting for this clone: This receptor's antigen is unknown. No base quality values were provided; no much bigger clone lies one nucleotide off.

In this chain, TRBV2 is recombined with TRBJ2-3; possibly the D gene is TRBD1, per 6 matching bases. The clonotype comes from a woman of 80 years or more with acute or convalescent COVID-19. Sample: peripheral blood. The nucleotide sequence is TGTGCCAGCACCCTCTGGACAGCCACAGATACGCAGTATTTT. This sequence encodes CASTLWTATDTQYF.